This T cell receptor beta chain stems from a study of molecular identifiers for immune sequencing clone quantification. General observations from the study: Reportedly, one cell's Jurkat TCR RNA was detected within 1,100,000 naive CD8 cells. In naive cells, clones above 20 RNA copies held under 1% of molecules, whereas in effector cells they held over 97%.

Only a few counts were recorded for this clonotype. The antigen remains undetermined. Based on a CD8+CD4-CCR7+CD45RA+ profile, naive CD8 T cells were sorted. V was clipped by 10 bases and J by 6 bases; unmatched bases: 7. The CDR3 runs to 13 residues. TCRdb re-analysed the PCR reads in MiXCR, keeping a single row per CDR3 protein. The table records about 510,000 distinct CDR3 sequences, under 30% of them present only once. The sequence was obtained from a human donor in good health. Some libraries in this study had Jurkat cell RNA spiked in. Sample: naive CD8+ T cells from blood, with Jurkat cell RNA spiked in. The subset was: FACS-sorted CD8+CD4-CCR7+CD45RA+ naive T cells. The chain is built from TRBV12-3 or TRBV12-4 and TRBJ2-1; 9 bases fit TRBD1. CDR3 bases: TGTGCCACCATCCGGGACAGGGTCAATGAGCAGTTCTTC. It yields the protein CATIRDRVNEQFF.